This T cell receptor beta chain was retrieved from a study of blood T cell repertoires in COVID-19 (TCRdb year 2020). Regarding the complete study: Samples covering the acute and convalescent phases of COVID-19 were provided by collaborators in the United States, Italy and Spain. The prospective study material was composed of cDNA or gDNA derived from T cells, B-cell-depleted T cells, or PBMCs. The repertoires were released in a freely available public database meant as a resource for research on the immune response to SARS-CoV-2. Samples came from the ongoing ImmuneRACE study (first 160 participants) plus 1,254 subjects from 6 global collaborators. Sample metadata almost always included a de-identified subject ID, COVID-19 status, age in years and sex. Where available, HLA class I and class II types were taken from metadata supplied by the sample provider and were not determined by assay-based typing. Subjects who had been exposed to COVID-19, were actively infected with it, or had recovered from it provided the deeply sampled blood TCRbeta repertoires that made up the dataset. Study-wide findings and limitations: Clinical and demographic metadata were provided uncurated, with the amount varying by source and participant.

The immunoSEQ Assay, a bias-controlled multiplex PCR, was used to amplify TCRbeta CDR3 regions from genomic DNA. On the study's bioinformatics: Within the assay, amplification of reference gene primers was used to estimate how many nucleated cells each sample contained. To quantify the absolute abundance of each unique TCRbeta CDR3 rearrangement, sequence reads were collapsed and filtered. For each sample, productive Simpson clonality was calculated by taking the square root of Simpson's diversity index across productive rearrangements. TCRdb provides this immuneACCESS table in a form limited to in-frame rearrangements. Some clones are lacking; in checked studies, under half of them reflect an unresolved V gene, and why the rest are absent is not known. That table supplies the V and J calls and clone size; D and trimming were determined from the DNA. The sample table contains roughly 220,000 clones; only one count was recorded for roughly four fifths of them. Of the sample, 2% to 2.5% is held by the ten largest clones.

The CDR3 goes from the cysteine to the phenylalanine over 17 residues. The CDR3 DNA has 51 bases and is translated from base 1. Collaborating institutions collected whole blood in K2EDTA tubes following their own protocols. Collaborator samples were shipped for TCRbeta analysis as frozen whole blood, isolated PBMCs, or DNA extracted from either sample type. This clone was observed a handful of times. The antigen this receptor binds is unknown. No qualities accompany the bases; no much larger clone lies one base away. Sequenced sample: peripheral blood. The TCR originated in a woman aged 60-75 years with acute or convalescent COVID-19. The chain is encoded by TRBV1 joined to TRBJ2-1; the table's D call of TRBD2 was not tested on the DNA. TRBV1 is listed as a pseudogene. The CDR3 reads CTSSHVDRDCSYNEQFF. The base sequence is TGCACCAGCAGCCACGTCGACCGGGACTGCTCCTACAATGAGCAGTTCTTC.